This TCR beta chain emerged from a study of blood T cells in healthy people across ages. General study findings and limits: Expanded clonotype changes were possibly confounded by unknown donor CMV status.

In regard to this clonotype: Its antigen remains unidentified.

Together with a sample-barcoded 5' primer, a J-beta primer mix was included in a second PCR lasting about 7 to 12 cycles. TCRdb recomputed calls from the 5' RACE reads with MiXCR, one row per CDR3 protein. The table shows 1.5 million to 2 million distinct CDR3 sequences, with about 32% occurring only once. V lost 6 bases and J lost 2, with 11 bases in between. CDR1 is MNHNY, CDR2 SVGAGI, per germline (reference sequence). The CDR3 totals 14 residues. The TCR originated in a woman younger than 45 in good health. The sequenced sample was blood. The V and J genes are TRBV6-6 and TRBJ1-5; possible D gene TRBD1, 6 bases. The CDR3 nucleotides read TGTGCCAGCAGCACGGCAGGGGGCAATCAGCCCCAGCATTTT. It specifies CASSTAGGNQPQHF.